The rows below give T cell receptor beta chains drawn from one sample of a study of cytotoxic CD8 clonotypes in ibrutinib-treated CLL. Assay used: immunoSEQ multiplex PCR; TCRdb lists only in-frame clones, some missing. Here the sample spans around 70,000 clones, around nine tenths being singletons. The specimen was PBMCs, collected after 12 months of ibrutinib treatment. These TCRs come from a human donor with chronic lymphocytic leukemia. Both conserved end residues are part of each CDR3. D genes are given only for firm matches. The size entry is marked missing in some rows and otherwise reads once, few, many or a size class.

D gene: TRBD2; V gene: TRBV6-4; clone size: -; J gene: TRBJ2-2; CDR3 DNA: TGTGCCAGCAGACTAGCGGGAGCTGGCGGGGAGCTGTTTTTT; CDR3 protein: CASRLAGAGGELFF
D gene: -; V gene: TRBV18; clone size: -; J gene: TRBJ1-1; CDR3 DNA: TGTGCCAGCTCAGCCAGAGTTAACACTGAAGCTTTCTTT; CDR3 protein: CASSARVNTEAFF
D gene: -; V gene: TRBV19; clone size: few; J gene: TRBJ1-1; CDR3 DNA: TGTGCCAGTACCCCGGGGTTAATGGGCACTGAAGCTTTCTTT; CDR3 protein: CASTPGLMGTEAFF
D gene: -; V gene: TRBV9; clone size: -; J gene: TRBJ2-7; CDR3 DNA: TGTGCCAGCAGCCGAAGGCCAGGTCCGGGCGAGCAGTACTTC; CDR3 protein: CASSRRPGPGEQYF
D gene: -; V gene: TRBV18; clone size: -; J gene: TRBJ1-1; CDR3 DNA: TGTGCCAGCTCACCACGTACGGGGAACACTGAAGCTTTCTTT; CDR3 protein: CASSPRTGNTEAFF
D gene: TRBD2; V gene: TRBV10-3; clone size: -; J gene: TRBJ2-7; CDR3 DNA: TGTGCCATCAGTGAATTAGCGGGGGATACCTACGAGCAGTACTTC; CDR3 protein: CAISELAGDTYEQYF
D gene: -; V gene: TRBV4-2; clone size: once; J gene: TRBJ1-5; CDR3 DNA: TGTGCCAGCAGCCAAGATGAGGGCCACAATCAGCCCCAGCATTTT; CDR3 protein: CASSQDEGHNQPQHF
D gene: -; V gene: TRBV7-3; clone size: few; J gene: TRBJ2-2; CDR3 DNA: TGTGCCAGCAGCTTAAACTTTGGCGGGGAGCTGTTTTTT; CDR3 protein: CASSLNFGGELFF
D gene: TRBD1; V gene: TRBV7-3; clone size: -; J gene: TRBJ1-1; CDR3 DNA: TGTGCCAGCAGCTCGGACAGGGATGGCACTGAAGCTTTCTTT; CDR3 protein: CASSSDRDGTEAFF
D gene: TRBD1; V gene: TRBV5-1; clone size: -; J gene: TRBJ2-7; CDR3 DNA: TGCGCCAGCAGCCACCGGAACAGGGGGGACGAGCAGTACTTC; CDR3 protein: CASSHRNRGDEQYF
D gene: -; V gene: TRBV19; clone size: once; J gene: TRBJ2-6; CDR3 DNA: TGTGCCAGTCGTAAAGTGCCAGGGTCTGGGGCCAACGTCCTGACTTTC; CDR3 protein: CASRKVPGSGANVLTF
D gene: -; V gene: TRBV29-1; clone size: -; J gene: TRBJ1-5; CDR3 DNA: TGCAGCGTGGGACGGACGAATCAGCCCCAGCATTTT; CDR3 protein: CSVGRTNQPQHF
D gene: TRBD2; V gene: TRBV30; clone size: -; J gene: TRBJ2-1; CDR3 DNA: TGTGCCTGTACCTCTAGCGGGACGTACAATGAGCAGTTCTTC; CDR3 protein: CACTSSGTYNEQFF
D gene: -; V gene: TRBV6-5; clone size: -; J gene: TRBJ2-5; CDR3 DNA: TGTGCCAGCAGCCGTGAGGCGATCCTGACCCAGTACTTC; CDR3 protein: CASSREAILTQYF
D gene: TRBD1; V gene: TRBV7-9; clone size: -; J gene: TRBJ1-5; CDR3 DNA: TGTGCCAGCAGCGAACGGACAGGACGGAGCAATCAGCCCCAGCATTTT; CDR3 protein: CASSERTGRSNQPQHF
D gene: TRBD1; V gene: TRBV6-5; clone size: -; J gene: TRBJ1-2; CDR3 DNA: TGTGCCAGCAGTTACTCGAGGGACAGTGGTGGCTACACCTTC; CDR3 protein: CASSYSRDSGGYTF
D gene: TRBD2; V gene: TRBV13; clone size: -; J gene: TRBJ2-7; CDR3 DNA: TGTGCCAGCAGCTTAAGGATGGGACTAACCTACGAGCAGTACTTC; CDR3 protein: CASSLRMGLTYEQYF
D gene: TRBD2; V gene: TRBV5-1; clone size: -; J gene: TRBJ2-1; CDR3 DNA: TGCGCCAGCAGCAGAGGGCTAGCGGGAGAAAACAATGAGCAGTTCTTC; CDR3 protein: CASSRGLAGENNEQFF
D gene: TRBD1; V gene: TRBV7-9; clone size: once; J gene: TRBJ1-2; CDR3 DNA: TGTGCCAGCAGCTTAGAAGGGAGACAGGGGCTCTATGGCTACACCTTC; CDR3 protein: CASSLEGRQGLYGYTF
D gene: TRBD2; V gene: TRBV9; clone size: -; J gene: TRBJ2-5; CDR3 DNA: TGTGCCAGCAGCGTAGAGCCTAGCGGGAGGGGCGAGACCCAGTACTTC; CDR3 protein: CASSVEPSGRGETQYF
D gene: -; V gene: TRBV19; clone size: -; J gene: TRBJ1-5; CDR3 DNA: TGTGCCAGTAGTAACCAGGGTCGCAATCAGCCCCAGCATTTT; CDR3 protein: CASSNQGRNQPQHF
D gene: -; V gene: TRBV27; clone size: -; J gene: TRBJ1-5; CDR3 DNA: TGTGCCAGCAGTTTTCAGGGGAATCAGCCCCAGCATTTT; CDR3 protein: CASSFQGNQPQHF
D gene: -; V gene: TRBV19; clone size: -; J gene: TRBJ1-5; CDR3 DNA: TGTGCCAGTAGTATTGCGGGGTCACTCAATCAGCCCCAGCATTTT; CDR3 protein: CASSIAGSLNQPQHF
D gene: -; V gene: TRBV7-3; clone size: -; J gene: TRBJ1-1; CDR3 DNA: TGTGCCAGCAGCTTAGGGAGAAGGGGGACTGAAGCTTTCTTT; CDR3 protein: CASSLGRRGTEAFF
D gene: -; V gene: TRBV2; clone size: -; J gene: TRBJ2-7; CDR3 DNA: TGTGCCAGCAGTGAAGCGCCCCCCGGGGAATCTTACTCCTACGAGCAGTACTTC; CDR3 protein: CASSEAPPGESYSYEQYF
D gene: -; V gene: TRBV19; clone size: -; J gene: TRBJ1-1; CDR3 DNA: TGTGCCAGCTGCAGGACGGGGTGGACTGAAGCTTTCTTT; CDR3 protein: CASCRTGWTEAFF
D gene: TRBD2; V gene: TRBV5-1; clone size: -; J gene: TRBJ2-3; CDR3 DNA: TGCGCCAGCAGCTCCCGGACTAGCGGGAGAACAGATACGCAGTATTTT; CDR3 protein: CASSSRTSGRTDTQYF
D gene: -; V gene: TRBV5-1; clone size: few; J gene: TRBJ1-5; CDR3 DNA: TGCGCCAGCAGCCTCGACGCGAGCAATCAGCCCCAGCATTTT; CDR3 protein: CASSLDASNQPQHF
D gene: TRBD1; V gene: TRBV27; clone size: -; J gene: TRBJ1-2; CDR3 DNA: TGTGCCAGCAGTTTAAGGTGGGCAGGGGGCTCTCTCTATGGCTACACCTTC; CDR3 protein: CASSLRWAGGSLYGYTF
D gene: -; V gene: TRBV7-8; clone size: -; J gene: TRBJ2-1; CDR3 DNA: TGTGCCAGCAGCAAAGCCGGCAGGGAAAGGGAGCAGTTCTTC; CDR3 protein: CASSKAGREREQFF
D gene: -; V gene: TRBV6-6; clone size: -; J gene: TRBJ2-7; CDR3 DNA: TGTGCCAGCAGACAGGGTGGCCACGAGCAGTACTTC; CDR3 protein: CASRQGGHEQYF